The rows below give T cell receptor beta chains drawn from one sample of a study of response to subunit inactivated influenza vaccine. In TCRdb, the RT-PCR reads were re-called with MiXCR into one record per CDR3 protein. The repertoire holds 860,000 or so distinct CDR3 sequences, with around 20% as singletons. The sample consisted of PBMCs from blood, taken more than 4 days after vaccination. These receptors all stem from a man aged 50 to 59 who received an inactivated influenza vaccine. CDR3s include the opening cysteine and the closing phenylalanine or tryptophan. D genes are given only for firm matches. Some rows have no size entry. The others give once, few or many, or a class for an expanded clone.

TRBJ1-1 | NA | NA | TRBV6-6 | CASSYGRTEAFF | TGTGCCAGCAGTTACGGCCGGACTGAAGCTTTCTTT
TRBJ2-1 | NA | NA | TRBV7-2 | CASSSESGLAGNEQFF | TGTGCCAGCAGCAGCGAGTCTGGACTTGCGGGCAATGAGCAGTTCTTC
TRBJ2-1 | NA | few | TRBV20-1 | CSARHGVSYNEQFF | TGCAGTGCTAGACATGGGGTTTCCTACAATGAGCAGTTCTTC
TRBJ2-1 | NA | few | TRBV12-3/TRBV12-4 | CASSFALGKGAYNEQFF | TGTGCCAGCAGTTTCGCCCTCGGAAAAGGAGCCTACAATGAGCAGTTCTTC
TRBJ1-1 | NA | many | TRBV12-3/TRBV12-4 | CASSWAGGNTEAFF | TGTGCCAGCAGTTGGGCGGGGGGGAACACTGAAGCTTTCTTT
TRBJ1-1 | NA | NA | TRBV7-9 | CASSLVTAYSNTEAFF | TGTGCCAGCAGCTTAGTGACGGCCTATTCGAACACTGAAGCTTTCTTT
TRBJ2-1 | TRBD2 | NA | TRBV7-9 | CASSPPSGNYNEQFF | TGTGCCAGCAGCCCCCCTAGCGGGAATTACAATGAGCAGTTCTTC
TRBJ1-2 | TRBD1 | few | TRBV20-1 | CSAPHRGTRGYTF | TGCAGTGCCCCGCACAGGGGGACGCGGGGCTACACCTTC
TRBJ1-2 | NA | NA | TRBV4-3 | CASSPIPDIDGYTF | TGCGCCAGCAGCCCTATCCCCGACATCGATGGCTACACCTTC
TRBJ2-1 | TRBD1 | few | TRBV5-1 | CASSPGTGDYNEQFF | TGCGCCAGCTCCCCGGGGACAGGAGATTACAATGAGCAGTTCTTC
TRBJ2-3 | TRBD2 | NA | TRBV5-1 | CASSPQGSGGSTDTQYF | TGCGCCAGCAGCCCGCAAGGTAGCGGGGGAAGCACAGATACGCAGTATTTT
TRBJ2-2 | TRBD1 | few | TRBV29-1 | CSDATGRNTGELFF | TGCAGCGACGCGACAGGGAGGAACACCGGGGAGCTGTTTTTT
TRBJ2-7 | NA | NA | TRBV20-1 | CSATHSTFYEQYF | TGCAGTGCTACCCATTCGACATTCTACGAGCAGTACTTC
TRBJ2-7 | NA | NA | TRBV6-5 | CASSYSRQDTYEQYF | TGTGCCAGCAGTTACTCCCGACAGGACACCTACGAGCAGTACTTC
TRBJ2-3 | NA | few | TRBV7-9 | CASSLMPGTDTQYF | TGTGCCAGCAGCTTGATGCCGGGAACAGATACGCAGTATTTT
TRBJ1-4 | NA | many | TRBV5-5 | CASSLGQGIEKLFF | TGTGCCAGCAGCCTGGGTCAGGGGATTGAAAAACTGTTTTTT
TRBJ2-7 | NA | NA | TRBV28 | CAIAMGHPLYEQYF | TGTGCCATTGCGATGGGACACCCCTTATACGAGCAGTACTTC
TRBJ1-1 | NA | once | TRBV25-1 | CASSEGHTNTEAFF | TGTGCCAGCAGTGAGGGACACACGAACACTGAAGCTTTCTTT
TRBJ2-7 | TRBD1 | NA | TRBV7-2 | CASSLAQGVYEQYF | TGTGCCAGCAGCTTAGCCCAGGGGGTCTACGAGCAGTACTTC
TRBJ2-1 | TRBD2 | few | TRBV7-9 | CASSPSGTTREQFF | TGTGCCAGCAGCCCTTCGGGGACTACCCGAGAGCAGTTCTTC
TRBJ1-5 | NA | NA | TRBV12-3/TRBV12-4 | CASSFGTEYNQPQHF | TGTGCCAGCAGTTTTGGGACGGAATACAATCAGCCCCAGCATTTT
TRBJ2-1 | NA | NA | TRBV5-1 | CASSQGQSYNEQFF | TGCGCCAGCAGCCAGGGACAATCCTACAATGAGCAGTTCTTC
TRBJ2-1 | TRBD2 | NA | TRBV24-1 | CATSEGGRADEQFF | TGTGCCACCAGTGAAGGAGGGAGGGCCGATGAGCAGTTCTTC
TRBJ1-5 | NA | once | TRBV4-1 | CASSQEGALLNQPQHF | TGCGCCAGCAGCCAAGAGGGGGCCCTCCTAAATCAGCCCCAGCATTTT
TRBJ2-1 | TRBD2 | NA | TRBV11-2 | CASSPSLLGAGTGEQFF | TGTGCCAGCAGCCCGTCCTTACTTGGAGCGGGAACTGGTGAGCAGTTCTTC
TRBJ1-2 | TRBD1 | many | TRBV10-2 | CASSAGTGNYGYTF | TGCGCCAGCAGTGCCGGGACAGGGAACTATGGCTACACCTTC
TRBJ1-6 | TRBD1 | few | TRBV5-1 | CASSLRPGQSDSPLHF | TGCGCCAGCAGCCTGAGACCGGGACAGTCGGATTCACCCCTCCACTTT
TRBJ2-1 | TRBD1 | few | TRBV5-1 | CASNVWDRRGDEQFF | TGCGCCAGCAACGTCTGGGACAGGAGAGGTGATGAGCAGTTCTTC
TRBJ2-7 | NA | once | TRBV6-2/TRBV6-3 | CASTPEGSSYEQYF | TGTGCCAGCACCCCGGAGGGGAGCTCCTACGAGCAGTACTTC
TRBJ2-3 | NA | few | TRBV11-2 | CASSPSNSGTQYF | TGTGCCAGCAGCCCCAGCAATTCCGGTACGCAGTATTTT
TRBJ2-5 | TRBD1 | NA | TRBV27 | CASSLRGQIDQETQYF | TGTGCCAGCAGTTTAAGGGGACAGATCGACCAAGAGACCCAGTACTTC
TRBJ2-3 | NA | NA | TRBV5-1 | CASSLGVGETDTQYF | TGCGCCAGCAGCTTGGGAGTGGGAGAAACAGATACGCAGTATTTT
TRBJ2-2 | NA | few | TRBV11-2 | CASSLLLLPSNTGELFF | TGTGCCAGCAGCTTACTGTTACTCCCATCGAACACCGGGGAGCTGTTTTTT
TRBJ2-3 | NA | NA | TRBV28 | CASRGSGLGTDTQYF | TGTGCCAGCAGGGGTAGCGGTCTAGGGACAGATACGCAGTATTTT
TRBJ2-7 | NA | many | TRBV28 | CASKSGGSSYEQYF | TGTGCCAGCAAGTCGGGCGGAAGTTCCTACGAGCAGTACTTC
TRBJ2-7 | TRBD2 | few | TRBV5-1 | CASSLVLAGFFPHYEQYF | TGCGCCAGCAGCTTGGTTCTAGCGGGTTTTTTTCCGCACTACGAGCAGTACTTC
TRBJ2-2 | NA | few | TRBV6-1 | CASTGRYTGELFF | TGTGCCAGCACGGGGCGGTACACCGGGGAGCTGTTTTTT
TRBJ1-2 | NA | few | TRBV7-8 | CASSLSSDYGYTF | TGTGCCAGCAGCTTGAGCAGTGACTATGGCTACACCTTC
TRBJ2-7 | NA | NA | TRBV5-1 | CASSFSGVSYEQYF | TGCGCCAGCAGCTTCTCAGGGGTGAGTTACGAGCAGTACTTC
TRBJ1-5 | NA | NA | TRBV6-5 | CASSYGQGPNQPQHF | TGTGCCAGCAGTTACGGCCAGGGGCCCAATCAGCCCCAGCATTTT
TRBJ1-2 | NA | NA | TRBV20-1 | CSARDVGPPNYGYTF | TGCAGTGCTAGAGATGTAGGACCGCCTAACTATGGCTACACCTTC
TRBJ2-1 | NA | few | TRBV10-2 | CASSLGRENNEQFF | TGCGCCAGCAGTCTAGGTCGGGAGAACAATGAGCAGTTCTTC
TRBJ2-1 | NA | few | TRBV5-6 | CASSLLTGAGRYNEQFF | TGTGCCAGCAGCTTACTGACGGGTGCGGGACGTTACAATGAGCAGTTCTTC
TRBJ2-1 | TRBD2 | few | TRBV20-1 | CSAFSGRPNEQFF | TGCAGTGCTTTTAGCGGGAGGCCCAATGAGCAGTTCTTC
TRBJ1-1 | TRBD1 | few | TRBV20-1 | CSAEQGFEAFF | TGCAGTGCTGAACAGGGGTTTGAAGCTTTCTTT
TRBJ2-5 | NA | NA | TRBV7-9 | CASSDGGYQETQYF | TGTGCCAGCAGTGACGGAGGGTACCAAGAGACCCAGTACTTC
TRBJ1-1 | NA | few | TRBV9 | CASSAALVGQAFF | TGTGCCAGCAGCGCCGCCCTGGTCGGCCAAGCTTTCTTT
TRBJ2-5 | TRBD2 | NA | TRBV10-3 | CAISEGVVAGSQETQYF | TGTGCCATCAGTGAGGGGGTAGTAGCGGGGTCCCAAGAGACCCAGTACTTC
TRBJ2-5 | TRBD1 | NA | TRBV7-8 | CASSLVTGPYQETQYF | TGTGCCAGCAGCTTAGTGACAGGGCCGTACCAAGAGACCCAGTACTTC
TRBJ2-5 | NA | many | TRBV29-1 | CSVMQGETQYF | TGCAGCGTTATGCAGGGGGAGACCCAGTACTTC
TRBJ1-3 | TRBD1 | many | TRBV29-1 | CSVTLGQGANTIYF | TGCAGCGTCACCCTAGGACAGGGGGCAAACACCATATATTTT
TRBJ1-2 | NA | NA | TRBV20-1 | CSAYGRAVHYGYTF | TGCAGTGCCTACGGGAGGGCGGTGCACTATGGCTACACCTTC
TRBJ2-3 | TRBD1 | few | TRBV5-1 | CASSWGSTGSSTDTQYF | TGCGCCAGCAGCTGGGGGTCGACAGGGTCTAGCACAGATACGCAGTATTTT